Reported below is one TCR beta chain. The assay was immunoSEQ multiplex PCR, and TCRdb's table has in-frame clones only and misses some. The repertoire holds 45,000 to 55,000 clones, with approximately 81% as singletons. This entry is derived from a study of PD-1 blockade in mismatch repair-deficient tumors. CDR1 is SGHTA, CDR2 FQGNSA, per germline. The CDR3 covers 19 residues. Trimming took 4 bases from V and 0 from J; bases not matched to a gene: 12. The V call is TRBV7-2, the J call TRBJ2-4, with 10 bases identical to TRBD2. Sequencing used peripheral blood, obtained more than 19 weeks after starting pembrolizumab. The receptor's source is an adult with mismatch repair-deficient cancer. The CDR3 sequence: CASSSQPGTSDRAKNIQYF. Written as DNA, the CDR3 is TGTGCCAGCAGCTCCCAGCCCGGGACTAGCGACCGAGCCAAAAACATTCAGTACTTC.